Listed below are T cell receptor beta chains from one sample, sequenced in a study of blood T cell repertoires in COVID-19. Only in-frame clones appear in the TCRdb table, and some are missing; sequencing was by immunoSEQ multiplex PCR. Altogether around 150,000 clones are present, 87% being singletons, with the ten largest covering about 4.1%. Sequenced sample: peripheral blood. The receptors derive from an older woman with active or convalescent COVID-19. Each CDR3 is given with its conserved first and last residue. The D gene is left open where the match is weak.

TRBV12-5,TRBJ2-1,-,CASGLTAPRVF
TRBV7-9,TRBJ1-1,TRBD1,CASSLVQGVREAFF
TRBV4-3,TRBJ1-2,-,CASSQDKGAQGYTF
TRBV27,TRBJ2-2,TRBD2,CASSFLGWRGGPGELFF
TRBV19,TRBJ1-3,-,CASSTTTDSGNTIYF
TRBV3-1/TRBV3-2,TRBJ1-4,TRBD1,CASSPGQGEKLFF
TRBV27,TRBJ2-7,TRBD2,CASSSGTSGYEQYF
TRBV29-1,TRBJ1-1,-,CSVKQELNTEAFF
TRBV3-1/TRBV3-2,TRBJ2-5,-,CASSQDLASLETQYF
TRBV12-2,TRBJ1-4,-,CASRPRQDTEKLFF
TRBV2,TRBJ1-2,TRBD1,CASSERTGGHGYTF
TRBV3-1/TRBV3-2,TRBJ2-3,TRBD2,CASSLGLGNTDTQYF
TRBV6-9,TRBJ2-3,-,CASSLGGTASTDTQYF
TRBV7-8,TRBJ2-3,TRBD2,CASSLVAGGGTDTQYF
TRBV2,TRBJ1-4,TRBD1,CASSDYGQEDEKLFF
TRBV10-3,TRBJ1-4,-,CAISSGGEKLFF
TRBV7-9,TRBJ1-1,-,CASSLGYGVSTEAFF
TRBV18,TRBJ2-7,TRBD1,CASSPGQGAYEQYF
TRBV6-5,TRBJ2-4,-,CASSYGGSKNIQYF
TRBV7-2,TRBJ2-3,-,CASSFSGGWTDTQYF
TRBV4-3,TRBJ1-1,TRBD1,CASSQEGQGGTEAFF
TRBV6-2/TRBV6-3,TRBJ1-2,-,CASTPGGFLNYGYTF
TRBV6-1,TRBJ2-1,-,CASSEAEGYEQFF
TRBV6-4,TRBJ2-1,TRBD2,CASSDGTREQFF
TRBV2,TRBJ1-4,-,CASKSGGSEKLFF
TRBV10-3,TRBJ1-1,-,CAISHKEGVTEAFF
TRBV4-1,TRBJ2-1,TRBD1,CASSQDLGQGVYNEQFF
TRBV6-5,TRBJ1-1,TRBD1,CASKRGQVNTEAFF
TRBV18,TRBJ1-3,-,CASSPQGAGNTIYF
TRBV6-2/TRBV6-3,TRBJ2-2,-,CASSLDSYTGELFF
TRBV6-1,TRBJ2-2,TRBD2,CASSEFLAGATNTGELFF
TRBV30,TRBJ1-4,-,CASPGDNEKLFF
TRBV7-9,TRBJ2-2,TRBD1,CATTTDRGRTGELFF
TRBV30,TRBJ1-1,-,CAWSVRGMMNTEAFF
TRBV2,TRBJ1-2,-,CASGEDPYGYTF
TRBV7-9,TRBJ1-1,-,CASSPTLHWEAFF
TRBV3-1/TRBV3-2,TRBJ2-7,-,CASSQDHLSGEQYF
TRBV5-1,TRBJ2-6,-,CASSLAGGRSGANVLTF
TRBV9,TRBJ2-5,TRBD1,CASSVSGGWGQETQYF
TRBV7-8,TRBJ2-1,TRBD1,CASSWDSRSYNEQFF
TRBV5-4,TRBJ2-3,-,CASSLDSADTQYF
TRBV4-3,TRBJ1-1,-,CASSQEMRYTEAFF
TRBV4-3,TRBJ1-2,-,CASSQDTGPYGYTF
TRBV30,TRBJ2-7,TRBD1,CAWGTWGQGGHEQYF
TRBV9,TRBJ1-1,-,CASSVVGTPNTEAFF
TRBV19,TRBJ2-2,-,CATSRGRGNTGELFF
TRBV6-2/TRBV6-3,TRBJ1-5,-,CASSTGDQPQHF
TRBV5-5,TRBJ2-1,TRBD2,CASSLPWGGNEQFF
TRBV19,TRBJ2-3,-,CASSIAGPHTDTQYF
TRBV7-3,TRBJ2-7,-,CASSLAATNEQYF
TRBV25-1,TRBJ1-2,-,CASSESGGRNYGYTF
TRBV5-1,TRBJ2-7,-,CASSLVGAEIGHEQYF
TRBV5-1,TRBJ1-1,TRBD1,CASNPGQGKPSNMNTEAFF